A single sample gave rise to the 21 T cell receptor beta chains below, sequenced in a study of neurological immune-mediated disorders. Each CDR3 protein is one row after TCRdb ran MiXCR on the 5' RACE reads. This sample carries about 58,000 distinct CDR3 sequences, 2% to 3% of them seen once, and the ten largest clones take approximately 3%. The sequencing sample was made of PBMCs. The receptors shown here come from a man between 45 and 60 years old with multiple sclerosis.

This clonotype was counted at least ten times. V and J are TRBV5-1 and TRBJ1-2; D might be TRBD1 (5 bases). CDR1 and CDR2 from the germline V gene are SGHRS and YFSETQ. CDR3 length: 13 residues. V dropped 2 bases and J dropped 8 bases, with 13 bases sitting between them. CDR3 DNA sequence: TGCGCCAGCAGCTTACAGGACCCTAAGGGCTACACCTTC. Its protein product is CASSLQDPKGYTF.

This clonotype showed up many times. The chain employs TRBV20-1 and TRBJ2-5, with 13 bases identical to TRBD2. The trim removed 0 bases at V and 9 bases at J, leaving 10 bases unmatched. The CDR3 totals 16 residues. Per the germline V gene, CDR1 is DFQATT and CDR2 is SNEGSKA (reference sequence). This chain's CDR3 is CSARDLGTSGARAQYF. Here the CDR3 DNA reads TGCAGTGCTAGAGATCTGGGGACTAGCGGGGCCCGCGCCCAGTACTTC.

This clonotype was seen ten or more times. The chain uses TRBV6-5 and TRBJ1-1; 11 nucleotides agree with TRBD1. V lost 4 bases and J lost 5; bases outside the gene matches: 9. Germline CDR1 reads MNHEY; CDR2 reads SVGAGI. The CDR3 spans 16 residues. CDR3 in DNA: TGTGCCAGCAGTTTTACCGGGACAGGGGGACAGACTGAAGCTTTCTTT. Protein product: CASSFTGTGGQTEAFF.

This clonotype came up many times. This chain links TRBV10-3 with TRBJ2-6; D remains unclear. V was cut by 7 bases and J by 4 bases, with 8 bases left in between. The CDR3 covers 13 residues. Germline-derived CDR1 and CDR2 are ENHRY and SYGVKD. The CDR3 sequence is CAINPGGANVLTF. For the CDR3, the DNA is TGTGCCATCAACCCCGGGGGGGCCAACGTCCTGACTTTC.

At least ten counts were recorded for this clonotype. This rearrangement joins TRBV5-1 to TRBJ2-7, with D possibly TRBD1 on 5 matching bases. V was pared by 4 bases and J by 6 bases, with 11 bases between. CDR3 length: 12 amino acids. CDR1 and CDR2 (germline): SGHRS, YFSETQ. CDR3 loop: CASSEQGSEQYF. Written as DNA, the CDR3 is TGCGCCAGCAGCGAGCAGGGCAGCGAGCAGTACTTC.

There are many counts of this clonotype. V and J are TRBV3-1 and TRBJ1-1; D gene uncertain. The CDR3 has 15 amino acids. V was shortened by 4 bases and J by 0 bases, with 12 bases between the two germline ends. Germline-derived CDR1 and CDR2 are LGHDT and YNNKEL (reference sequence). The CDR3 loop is CASSRAGVLNTEAFF. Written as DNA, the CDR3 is TGTGCCAGCAGCCGAGCTGGGGTATTGAACACTGAAGCTTTCTTT.

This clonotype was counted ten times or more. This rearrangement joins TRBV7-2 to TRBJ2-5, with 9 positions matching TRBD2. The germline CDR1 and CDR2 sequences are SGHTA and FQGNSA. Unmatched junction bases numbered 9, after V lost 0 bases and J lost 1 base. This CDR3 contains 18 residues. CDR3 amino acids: CASSLAPQRGAFQETQYF. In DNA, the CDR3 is TGTGCCAGCAGCTTAGCCCCCCAGCGGGGGGCTTTCCAAGAGACCCAGTACTTC.

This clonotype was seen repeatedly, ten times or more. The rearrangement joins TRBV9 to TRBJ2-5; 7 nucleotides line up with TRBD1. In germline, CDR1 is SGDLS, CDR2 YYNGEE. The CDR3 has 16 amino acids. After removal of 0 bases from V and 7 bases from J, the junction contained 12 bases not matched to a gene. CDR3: CASSVASGTAIGTQYF. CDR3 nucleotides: TGTGCCAGCAGCGTAGCTTCTGGGACAGCAATTGGGACCCAGTACTTC.

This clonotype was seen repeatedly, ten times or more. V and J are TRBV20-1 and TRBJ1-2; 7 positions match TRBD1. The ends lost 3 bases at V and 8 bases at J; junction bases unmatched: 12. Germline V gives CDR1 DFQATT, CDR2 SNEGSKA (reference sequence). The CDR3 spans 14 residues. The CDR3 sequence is CSASRQGQGGGYTF. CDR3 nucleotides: TGCAGTGCTAGTCGACAGGGCCAAGGCGGGGGCTACACCTTC.

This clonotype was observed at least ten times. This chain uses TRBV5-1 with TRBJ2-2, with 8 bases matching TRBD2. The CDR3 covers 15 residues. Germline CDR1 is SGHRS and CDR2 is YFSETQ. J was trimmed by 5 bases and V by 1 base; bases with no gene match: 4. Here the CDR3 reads CASSLTGGGTGELFF. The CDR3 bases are TGCGCCAGCAGCTTGACTGGCGGGGGGACCGGGGAGCTGTTTTTT.

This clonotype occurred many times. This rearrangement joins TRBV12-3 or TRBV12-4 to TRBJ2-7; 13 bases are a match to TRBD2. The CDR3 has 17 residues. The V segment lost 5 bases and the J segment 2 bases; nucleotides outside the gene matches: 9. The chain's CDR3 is CASSPGLAGRGAYEQYF. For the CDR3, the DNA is TGTGCCAGCAGTCCGGGACTAGCGGGGAGGGGGGCCTACGAGCAGTACTTC.

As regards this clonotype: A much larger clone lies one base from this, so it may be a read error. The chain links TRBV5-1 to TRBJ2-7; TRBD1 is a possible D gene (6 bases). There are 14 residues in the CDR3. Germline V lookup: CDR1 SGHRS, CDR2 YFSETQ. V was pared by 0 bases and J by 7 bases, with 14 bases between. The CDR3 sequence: CASSLVRGSEEQYF. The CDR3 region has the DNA TGCGCCAGCAGCTTGGTTAGGGGGAGCGAAGAGCAGTACTTC.

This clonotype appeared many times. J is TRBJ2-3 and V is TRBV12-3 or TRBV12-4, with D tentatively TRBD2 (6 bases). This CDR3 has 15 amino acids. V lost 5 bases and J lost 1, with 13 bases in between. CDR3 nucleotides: TGTGCCAGCAGTCCTCGACAGCGGGGCACAGATACGCAGTATTTT. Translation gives CASSPRQRGTDTQYF.

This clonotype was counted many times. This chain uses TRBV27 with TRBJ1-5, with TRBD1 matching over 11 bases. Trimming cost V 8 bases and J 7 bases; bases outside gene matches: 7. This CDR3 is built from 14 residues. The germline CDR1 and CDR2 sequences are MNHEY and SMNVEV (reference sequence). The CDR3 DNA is TGTGCCAGCGGGCTAGGACAGGGGGCCCAGCCCCAGCATTTT. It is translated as CASGLGQGAQPQHF.

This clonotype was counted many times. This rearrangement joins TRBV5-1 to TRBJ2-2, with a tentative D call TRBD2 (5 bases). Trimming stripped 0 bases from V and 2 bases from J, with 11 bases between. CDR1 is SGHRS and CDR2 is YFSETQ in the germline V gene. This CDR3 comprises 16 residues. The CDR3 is CASSLEVRENTGELFF. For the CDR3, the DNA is TGCGCCAGCAGCTTGGAGGTTCGGGAAAACACCGGGGAGCTGTTTTTT. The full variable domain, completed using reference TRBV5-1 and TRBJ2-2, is KAGVTQTPRYLIKTRGQQVTLSCSPISGHRSVSWYQQTPGQGLQFLFEYFSETQRNKGNFPGRFSGRQFSNSRSEMNVSTLELGDSALYLCASSLEVRENTGELFFGEGSRLTVL.

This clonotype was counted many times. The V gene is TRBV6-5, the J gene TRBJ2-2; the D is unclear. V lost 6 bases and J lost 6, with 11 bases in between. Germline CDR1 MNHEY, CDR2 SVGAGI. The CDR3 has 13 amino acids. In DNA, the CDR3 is TGTGCCAGCAGATACAGCATAGCCGGGGAGCTGTTTTTT. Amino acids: CASRYSIAGELFF.

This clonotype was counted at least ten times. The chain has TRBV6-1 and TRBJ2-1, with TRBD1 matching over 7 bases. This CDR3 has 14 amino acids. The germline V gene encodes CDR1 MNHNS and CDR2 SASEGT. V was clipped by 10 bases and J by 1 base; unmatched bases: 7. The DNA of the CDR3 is TGTGCCATTGGGCCGACAGGGTCCTACAATGAGCAGTTCTTC. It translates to CAIGPTGSYNEQFF.

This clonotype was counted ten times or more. The CDR3 bases are TGTGCCAGCAGCTTTTTTAATGAGCAGTTCTTC. Encoded protein: CASSFFNEQFF. The chain is built from TRBV7-2 and TRBJ2-1; no definite D call. CDR1 SGHTA and CDR2 FQGNSA come from the germline V gene. V gave up 3 bases and J gave up 7 bases, with 4 bases separating them. The CDR3 extends over 11 amino acids.

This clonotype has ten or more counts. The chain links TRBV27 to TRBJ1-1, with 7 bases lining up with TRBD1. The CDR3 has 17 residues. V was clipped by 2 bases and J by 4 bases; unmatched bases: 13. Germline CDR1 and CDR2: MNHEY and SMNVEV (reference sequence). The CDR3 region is CASSLGALTGMRTEAFF. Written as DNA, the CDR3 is TGTGCCAGCAGTTTAGGGGCCTTGACAGGGATGCGCACTGAAGCTTTCTTT.

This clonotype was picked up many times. For the CDR3, the DNA is TGTGCCAGCAGCCCAGGACCAACCGAGCAGTACTTC. Amino acids: CASSPGPTEQYF. This sequence joins TRBV7-2 and TRBJ2-7; D gene ambiguous. The CDR3 consists of 12 residues. V gave up 5 bases and J gave up 6 bases, with 11 bases separating them. Germline assignment: CDR1 SGHTA and CDR2 FQGNSA.

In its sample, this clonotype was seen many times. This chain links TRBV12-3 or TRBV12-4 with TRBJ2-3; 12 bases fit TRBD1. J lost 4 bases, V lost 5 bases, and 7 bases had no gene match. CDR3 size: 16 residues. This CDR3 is CASSTWDRGRPDTQYF. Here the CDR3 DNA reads TGTGCCAGCAGTACCTGGGACAGGGGGCGGCCAGATACGCAGTATTTT.